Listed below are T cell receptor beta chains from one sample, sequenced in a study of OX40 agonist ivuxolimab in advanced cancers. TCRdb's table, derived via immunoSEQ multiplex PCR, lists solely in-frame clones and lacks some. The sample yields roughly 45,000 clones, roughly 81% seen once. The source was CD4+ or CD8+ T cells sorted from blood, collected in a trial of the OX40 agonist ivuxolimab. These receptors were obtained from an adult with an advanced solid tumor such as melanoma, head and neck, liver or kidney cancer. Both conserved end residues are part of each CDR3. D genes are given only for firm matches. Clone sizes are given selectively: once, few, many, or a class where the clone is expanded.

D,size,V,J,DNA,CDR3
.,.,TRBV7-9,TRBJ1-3,TGTGCCAGCAGCCCCCCGATGCGGGAAGGAAACACCATATATTTT,CASSPPMREGNTIYF
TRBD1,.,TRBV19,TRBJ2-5,TGTGCCAGTAGTATGGCTTGGGGGACAGTGAAAGAGACCCAGTACTTC,CASSMAWGTVKETQYF
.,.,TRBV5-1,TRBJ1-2,TGCGCCAGCAGTACCGAGTCGGGCTATGGCTACACCTTC,CASSTESGYGYTF
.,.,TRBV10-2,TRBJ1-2,TGCGCCAGCGACGATAAGGACCGGGGTATATCCTATGGCTACACCTTC,CASDDKDRGISYGYTF
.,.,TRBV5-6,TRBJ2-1,TGTGCCAGCAGCTTGTTCTCGGCGGGGACTTCCAGGGCCCCGTTCTTC,CASSLFSAGTSRAPFF
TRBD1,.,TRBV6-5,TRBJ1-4,TGTGCCAGCAGTTACGGTTTGCAGGGGGGAAATGAAAAACTGTTTTTT,CASSYGLQGGNEKLFF
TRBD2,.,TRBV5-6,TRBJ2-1,TGTGCCAGCAGCTTGGAGGTTAGCGGGAGTTGGGGCGACAATGAGCAGTTCTTC,CASSLEVSGSWGDNEQFF
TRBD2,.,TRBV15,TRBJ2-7,TGTGCCACCAGCAGAGCTACTAGCGGGACCTACGAGCAGTACTTC,CATSRATSGTYEQYF
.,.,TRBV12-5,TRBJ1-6,TGTGCTAGTGGTTTGGAACCAAATTCACCCCTCCACTTT,CASGLEPNSPLHF
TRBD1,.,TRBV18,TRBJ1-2,TGTGCCAGCTCACCGGGGGACAGGGCACGGGGCTACACCTTC,CASSPGDRARGYTF
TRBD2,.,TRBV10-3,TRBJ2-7,TGTGCCATCAGTCGGGGAGGACTAGCGGGAGGCTTGGACGAGCAGTACTTC,CAISRGGLAGGLDEQYF
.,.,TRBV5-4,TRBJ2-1,TGTGCCAGCAGCTTGGCGGCGGTCTCCTACAATGAGCAGTTCTTC,CASSLAAVSYNEQFF
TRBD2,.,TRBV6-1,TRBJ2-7,TGTGCCAGCATGGGGACTAGCGGGAGCCACGAGCAGTACTTC,CASMGTSGSHEQYF
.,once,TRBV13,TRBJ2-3,TGTGCCAGCAGCTTAGTCGTGGGTAACACAGATACGCAGTATTTT,CASSLVVGNTDTQYF
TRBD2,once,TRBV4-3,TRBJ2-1,TGCGCCAGCAGCCAAGAGATAGCGGGATACAATGAGCAGTTCTTC,CASSQEIAGYNEQFF
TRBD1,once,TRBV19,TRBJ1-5,TGTGCGACAGGGACCCGGGGGAGCAATCAGCCCCAGCATTTT,CATGTRGSNQPQHF
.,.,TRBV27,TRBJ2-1,TGTGCCAGCAGTTTAATAACAGACTCCTACAATGAGCAGTTCTTC,CASSLITDSYNEQFF
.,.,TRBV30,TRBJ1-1,TGTGCCTGGAGGAGACCGGGGTCCGGAGAAGCTTTCTTT,CAWRRPGSGEAFF
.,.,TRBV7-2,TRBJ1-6,TGTGCCAGCAGCTTAGACAGTCTTCGGCATTCACCCCTCCACTTT,CASSLDSLRHSPLHF
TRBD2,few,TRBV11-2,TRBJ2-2,TGTGCCAGCAGCTCTAATAGAGGGCTAGCGGGAGGGCGTCCCGGGGAGCTGTTTTTT,CASSSNRGLAGGRPGELFF
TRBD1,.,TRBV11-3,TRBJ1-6,TGTGCCAGCAGCTTTGTGACAGGGGAAGATTCACCCCTCCACTTT,CASSFVTGEDSPLHF
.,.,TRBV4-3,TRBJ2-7,TGCGCCAGCAGCCAAGTGGCCGGGTTGGGCCACGAGCAGTACTTC,CASSQVAGLGHEQYF
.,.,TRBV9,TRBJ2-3,TGTGCCAGCAGCGTAGTAGAGGGAGACACGCAGTATTTT,CASSVVEGDTQYF
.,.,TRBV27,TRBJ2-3,TGTGCCAGCAGTCCAGGACTACAAGCTAGCACAGATACGCAGTATTTT,CASSPGLQASTDTQYF
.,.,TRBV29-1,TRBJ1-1,TGCAGCTATCACCAAACCGCTCAAGGAGGTTCGGGTGAAGCTTTCTTT,CSYHQTAQGGSGEAFF
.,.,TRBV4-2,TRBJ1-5,TGTGCCAGCAGCCAAAGATCGCCTAACCGGGTTAGCAATCAGCCCCAGCATTTT,CASSQRSPNRVSNQPQHF
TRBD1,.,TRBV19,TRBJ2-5,TGTGCCAGTAGTGCGGGGACAGGGGTACGAGAGACCCAGTACTTC,CASSAGTGVRETQYF
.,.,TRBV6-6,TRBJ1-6,TGTGCCAGCAGTTATTCCGCTAATAATTCACCCCTCCACTTT,CASSYSANNSPLHF
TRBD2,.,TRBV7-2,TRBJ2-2,TGTGCCAGCAGCTTAGGGGCGGGAGTCAACACCGGGGAGCTGTTTTTT,CASSLGAGVNTGELFF
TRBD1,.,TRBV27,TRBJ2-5,TGTGCCAGCAGGCAACCGGGACAGGGGGTATCAGAGACCCAGTACTTC,CASRQPGQGVSETQYF
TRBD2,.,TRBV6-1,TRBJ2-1,TGTGCCAGCAGTGAATTCTCACTAGCGTACTCCTACAATGAGCAGTTCTTC,CASSEFSLAYSYNEQFF
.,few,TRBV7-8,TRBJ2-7,TGTGCCAGCGGCAGGGCCAACGAGCAGTACTTC,CASGRANEQYF
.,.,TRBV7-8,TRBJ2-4,TGTGCCAGCAGCCCAATACAATTGACAGGTACCGAATCGGACATTCAGTACTTC,CASSPIQLTGTESDIQYF
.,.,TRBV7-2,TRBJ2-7,TGTGCCAGCAGCTTCGGAGGGACGTCCTCCTACGAGCAGTACTTC,CASSFGGTSSYEQYF
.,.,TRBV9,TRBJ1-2,TGTGCCAGCAGCGTTACCCCCGCAGGGGACTATGGCTACACCTTC,CASSVTPAGDYGYTF
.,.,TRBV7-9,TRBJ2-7,TGTGCCAGCAGCTTAGTTGGGTTACGCGAGCAGTACTTC,CASSLVGLREQYF
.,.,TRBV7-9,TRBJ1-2,TGTGCCAGCAGCTTAGCAATGGAGGGGGGTGGCTACACCTTC,CASSLAMEGGGYTF
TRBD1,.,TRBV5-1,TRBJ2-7,TGCGCCAGCAGTCCAGGACTACGACAGGGGGCCTACGAGCAGTACTTC,CASSPGLRQGAYEQYF
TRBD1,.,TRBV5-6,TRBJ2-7,TGTGCCAGCAGCGCCGGGACAGAAAGCTCCTACGAGCAGTACTTC,CASSAGTESSYEQYF
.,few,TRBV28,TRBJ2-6,TGTGCCAGCATCCCGGCGGGGGCCGCCGGGGCCAACGTCCTGACTTTC,CASIPAGAAGANVLTF
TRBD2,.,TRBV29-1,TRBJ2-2,TGCAGCGTTCAACGAGGCACTAGCGGGGGGGCCGGGGAGCTGTTTTTT,CSVQRGTSGGAGELFF
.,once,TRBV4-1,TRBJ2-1,TGCGCCAGCAGCCAAACCATAGCGGAAAACAATGAGCAGTTCTTC,CASSQTIAENNEQFF
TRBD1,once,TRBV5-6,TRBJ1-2,TGTGCCAGCAGCTTCCTCACGGTCAGGGGGCGGGTCTATGGCTACACCTTC,CASSFLTVRGRVYGYTF
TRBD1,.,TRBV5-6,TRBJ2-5,TGTGCCAGCAGCTTTATGGACAGGGGAGGGGAGACCCAGTACTTC,CASSFMDRGGETQYF